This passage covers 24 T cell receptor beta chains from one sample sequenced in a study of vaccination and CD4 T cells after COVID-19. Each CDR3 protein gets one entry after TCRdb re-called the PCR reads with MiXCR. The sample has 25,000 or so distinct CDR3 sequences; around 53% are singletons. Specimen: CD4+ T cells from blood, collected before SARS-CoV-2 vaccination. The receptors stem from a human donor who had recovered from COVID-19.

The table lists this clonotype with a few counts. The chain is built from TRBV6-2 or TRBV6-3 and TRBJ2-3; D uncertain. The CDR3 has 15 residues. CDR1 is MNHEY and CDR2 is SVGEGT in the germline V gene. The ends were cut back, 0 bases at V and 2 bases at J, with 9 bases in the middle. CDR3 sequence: CASSYSGAVTDTQYF. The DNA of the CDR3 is TGTGCCAGCAGTTACTCAGGTGCAGTCACAGATACGCAGTATTTT.

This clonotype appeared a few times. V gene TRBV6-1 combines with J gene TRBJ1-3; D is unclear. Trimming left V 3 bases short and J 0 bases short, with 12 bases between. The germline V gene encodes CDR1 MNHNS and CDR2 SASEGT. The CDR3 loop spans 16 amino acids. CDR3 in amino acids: CASSDYGFSSGNTIYF. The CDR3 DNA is TGTGCCAGCAGTGATTACGGATTCTCCTCTGGAAACACCATATATTTT.

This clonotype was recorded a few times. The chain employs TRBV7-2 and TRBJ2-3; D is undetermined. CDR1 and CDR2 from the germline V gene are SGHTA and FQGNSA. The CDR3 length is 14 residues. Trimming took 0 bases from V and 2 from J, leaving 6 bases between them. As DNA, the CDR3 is TGTGCCAGCAGCTTAGCCCTTAACACAGATACGCAGTATTTT. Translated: CASSLALNTDTQYF.

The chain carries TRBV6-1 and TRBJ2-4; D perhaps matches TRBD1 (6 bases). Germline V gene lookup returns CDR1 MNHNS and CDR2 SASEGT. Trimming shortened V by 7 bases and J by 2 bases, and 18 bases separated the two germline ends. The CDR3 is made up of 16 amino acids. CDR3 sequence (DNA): TGTGCCAGCACCAATGGACAGCCCGGGTCCAAAAACATTCAGTACTTC. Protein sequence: CASTNGQPGSKNIQYF.

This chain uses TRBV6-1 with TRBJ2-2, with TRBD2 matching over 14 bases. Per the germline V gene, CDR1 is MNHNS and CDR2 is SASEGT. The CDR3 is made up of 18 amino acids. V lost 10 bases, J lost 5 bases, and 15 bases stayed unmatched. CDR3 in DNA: TGTGCCACCCATCCCAGTCGGGGGACTAGCGGGAGTACCGGGGAGCTGTTTTTT. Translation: CATHPSRGTSGSTGELFF.

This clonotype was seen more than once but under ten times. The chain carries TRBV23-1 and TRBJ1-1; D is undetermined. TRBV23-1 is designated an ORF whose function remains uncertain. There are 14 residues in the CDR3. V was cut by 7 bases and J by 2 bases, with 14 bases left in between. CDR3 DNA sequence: TGCGCCAGCAATCCCAGGACCCGAAACACTGAAGCTTTCTTT. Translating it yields CASNPRTRNTEAFF.

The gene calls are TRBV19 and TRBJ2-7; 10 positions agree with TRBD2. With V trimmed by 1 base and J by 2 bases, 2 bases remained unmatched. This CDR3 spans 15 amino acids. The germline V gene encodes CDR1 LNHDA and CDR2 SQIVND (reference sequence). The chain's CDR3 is CASSIGLAGAYEQYF. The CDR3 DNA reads TGTGCCAGTAGTATAGGGCTAGCGGGAGCCTACGAGCAGTACTTC.

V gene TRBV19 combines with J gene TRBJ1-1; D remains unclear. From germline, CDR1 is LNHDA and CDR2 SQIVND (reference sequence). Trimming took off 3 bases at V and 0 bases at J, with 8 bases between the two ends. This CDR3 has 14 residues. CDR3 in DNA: TGTGCCAGTAGTATTATAGGCCTGAACACTGAAGCTTTCTTT. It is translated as CASSIIGLNTEAFF.

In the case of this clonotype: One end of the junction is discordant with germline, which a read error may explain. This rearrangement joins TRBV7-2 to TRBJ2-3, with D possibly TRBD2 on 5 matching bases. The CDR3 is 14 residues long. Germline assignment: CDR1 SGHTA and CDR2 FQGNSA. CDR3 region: CASSQSGPGDTQYF. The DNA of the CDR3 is TGCGCCAGCAGCCAAAGCGGACCCGGAGATACGCAGTATTTT.

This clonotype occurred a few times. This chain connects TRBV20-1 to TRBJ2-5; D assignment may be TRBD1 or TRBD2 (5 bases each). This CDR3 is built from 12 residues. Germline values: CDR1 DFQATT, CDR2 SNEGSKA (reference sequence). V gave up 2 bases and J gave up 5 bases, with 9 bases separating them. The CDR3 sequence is CSARSGTETQYF. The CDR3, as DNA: TGCAGTGCTAGATCAGGGACGGAGACCCAGTACTTC.

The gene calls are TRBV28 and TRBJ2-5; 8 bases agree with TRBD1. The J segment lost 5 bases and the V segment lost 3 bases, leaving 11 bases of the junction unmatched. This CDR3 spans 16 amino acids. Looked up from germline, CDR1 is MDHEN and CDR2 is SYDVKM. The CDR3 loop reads CASSFSRQGTGETQYF. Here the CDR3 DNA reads TGTGCCAGCAGTTTTAGTCGACAGGGGACGGGTGAGACCCAGTACTTC.

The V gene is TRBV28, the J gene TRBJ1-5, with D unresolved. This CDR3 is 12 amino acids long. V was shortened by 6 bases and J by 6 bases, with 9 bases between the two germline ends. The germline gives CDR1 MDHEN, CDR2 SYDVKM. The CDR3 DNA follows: TGTGCCAGCAGCCTAGGGAGTCAGCCCCAGCATTTT. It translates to CASSLGSQPQHF.

The CDR3 coding sequence is TGTGCCAGCAGCAAAGGGACTAGCGGGAGTAAGCCTAACACCGGGGAGCTGTTTTTT. This codes for CASSKGTSGSKPNTGELFF. The chain links TRBV21-1 to TRBJ2-2; the DNA was not compared with TRBD2, the D call given in the table. TRBV21-1 is classified as a pseudogene. This CDR3 region has 19 residues.

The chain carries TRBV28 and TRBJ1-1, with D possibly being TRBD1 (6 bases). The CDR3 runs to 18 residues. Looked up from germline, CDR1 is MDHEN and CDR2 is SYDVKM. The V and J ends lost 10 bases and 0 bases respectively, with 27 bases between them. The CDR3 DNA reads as TGTGCCACCTCAAGGCTTTCCCTCCAGGGGAGCATGAACACTGAAGCTTTCTTT. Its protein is CATSRLSLQGSMNTEAFF.

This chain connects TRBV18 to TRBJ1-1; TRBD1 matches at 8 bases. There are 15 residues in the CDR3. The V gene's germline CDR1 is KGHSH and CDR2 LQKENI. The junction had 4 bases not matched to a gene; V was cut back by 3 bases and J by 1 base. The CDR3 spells CASSPDGTGNTEAFF. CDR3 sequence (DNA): TGTGCCAGCTCACCGGACGGGACAGGGAACACTGAAGCTTTCTTT.

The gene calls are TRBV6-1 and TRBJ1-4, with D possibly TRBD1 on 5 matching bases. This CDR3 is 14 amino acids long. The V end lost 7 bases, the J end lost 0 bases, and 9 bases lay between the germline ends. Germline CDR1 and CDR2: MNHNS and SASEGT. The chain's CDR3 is CASTVTATNEKLFF. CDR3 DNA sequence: TGTGCCAGCACCGTGACAGCAACTAATGAAAAACTGTTTTTT.

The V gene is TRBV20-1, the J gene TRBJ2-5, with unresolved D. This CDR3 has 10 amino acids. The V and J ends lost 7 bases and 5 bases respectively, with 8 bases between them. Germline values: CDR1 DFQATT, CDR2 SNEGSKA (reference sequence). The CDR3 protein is CSVFLETQYF. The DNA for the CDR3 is TGCAGTGTGTTCCTCGAGACCCAGTACTTC.

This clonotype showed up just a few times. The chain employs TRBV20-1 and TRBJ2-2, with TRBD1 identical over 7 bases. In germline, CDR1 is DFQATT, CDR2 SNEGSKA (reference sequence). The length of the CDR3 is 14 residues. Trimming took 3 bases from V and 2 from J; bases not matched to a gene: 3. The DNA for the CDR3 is TGCAGTGCTAGGGGGACAGTAAACACCGGGGAGCTGTTTTTT. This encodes CSARGTVNTGELFF.

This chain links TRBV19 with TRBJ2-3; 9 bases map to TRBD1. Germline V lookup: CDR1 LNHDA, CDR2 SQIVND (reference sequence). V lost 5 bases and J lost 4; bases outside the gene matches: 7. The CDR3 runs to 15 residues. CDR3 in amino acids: CASSAQGASADTQYF. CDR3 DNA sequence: TGTGCCAGTAGTGCACAGGGGGCGTCGGCAGATACGCAGTATTTT.

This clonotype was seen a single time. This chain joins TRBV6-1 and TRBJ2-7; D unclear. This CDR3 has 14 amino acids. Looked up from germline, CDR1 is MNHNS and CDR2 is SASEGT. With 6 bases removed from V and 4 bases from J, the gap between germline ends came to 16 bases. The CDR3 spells CASSTATGGYEQYF. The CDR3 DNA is TGTGCCAGCAGCACAGCGACGGGTGGGTACGAGCAGTACTTC.

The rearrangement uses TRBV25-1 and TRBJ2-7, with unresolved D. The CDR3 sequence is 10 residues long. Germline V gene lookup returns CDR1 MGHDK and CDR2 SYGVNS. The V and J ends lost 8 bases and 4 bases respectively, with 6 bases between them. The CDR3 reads CASASYEQYF. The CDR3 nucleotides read TGTGCCAGCGCCTCGTACGAGCAGTACTTC.

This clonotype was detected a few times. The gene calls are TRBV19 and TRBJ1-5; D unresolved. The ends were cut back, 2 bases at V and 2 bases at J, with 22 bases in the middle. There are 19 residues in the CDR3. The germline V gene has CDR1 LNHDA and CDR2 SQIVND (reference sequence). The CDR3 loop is CASSISWGTSVRGNQPQHF. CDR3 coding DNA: TGTGCCAGTAGTATATCTTGGGGTACGTCGGTCCGGGGCAATCAGCCCCAGCATTTT.

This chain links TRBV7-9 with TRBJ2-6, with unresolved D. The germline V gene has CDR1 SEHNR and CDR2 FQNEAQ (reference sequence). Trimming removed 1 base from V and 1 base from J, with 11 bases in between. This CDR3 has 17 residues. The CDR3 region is CASSLVSPFSGANVLTF. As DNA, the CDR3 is TGTGCCAGCAGCTTAGTTTCCCCGTTTTCTGGGGCCAACGTCCTGACTTTC.

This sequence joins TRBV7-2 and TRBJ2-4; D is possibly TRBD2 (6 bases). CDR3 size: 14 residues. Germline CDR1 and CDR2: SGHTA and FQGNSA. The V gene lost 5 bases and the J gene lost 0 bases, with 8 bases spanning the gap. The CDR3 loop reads CASSRREAKNIQYF. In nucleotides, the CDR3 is TGTGCCAGCAGCCGGCGGGAAGCCAAAAACATTCAGTACTTC.